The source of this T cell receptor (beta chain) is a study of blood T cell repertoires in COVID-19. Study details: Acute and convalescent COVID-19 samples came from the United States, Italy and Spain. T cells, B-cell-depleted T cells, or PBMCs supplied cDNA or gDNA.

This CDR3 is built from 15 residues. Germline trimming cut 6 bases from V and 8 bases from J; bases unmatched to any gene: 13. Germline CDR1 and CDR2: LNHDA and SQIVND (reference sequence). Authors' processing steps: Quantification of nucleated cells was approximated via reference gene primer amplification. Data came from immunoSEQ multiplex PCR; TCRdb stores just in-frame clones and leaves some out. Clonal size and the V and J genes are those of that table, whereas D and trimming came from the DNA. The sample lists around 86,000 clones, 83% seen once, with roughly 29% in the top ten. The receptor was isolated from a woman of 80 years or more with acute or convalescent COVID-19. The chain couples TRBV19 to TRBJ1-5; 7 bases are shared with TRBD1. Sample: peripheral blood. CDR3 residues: CASRTGTSNGKPQHF. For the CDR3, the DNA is TGTGCCAGTAGGACAGGGACATCAAATGGAAAGCCCCAGCATTTT.